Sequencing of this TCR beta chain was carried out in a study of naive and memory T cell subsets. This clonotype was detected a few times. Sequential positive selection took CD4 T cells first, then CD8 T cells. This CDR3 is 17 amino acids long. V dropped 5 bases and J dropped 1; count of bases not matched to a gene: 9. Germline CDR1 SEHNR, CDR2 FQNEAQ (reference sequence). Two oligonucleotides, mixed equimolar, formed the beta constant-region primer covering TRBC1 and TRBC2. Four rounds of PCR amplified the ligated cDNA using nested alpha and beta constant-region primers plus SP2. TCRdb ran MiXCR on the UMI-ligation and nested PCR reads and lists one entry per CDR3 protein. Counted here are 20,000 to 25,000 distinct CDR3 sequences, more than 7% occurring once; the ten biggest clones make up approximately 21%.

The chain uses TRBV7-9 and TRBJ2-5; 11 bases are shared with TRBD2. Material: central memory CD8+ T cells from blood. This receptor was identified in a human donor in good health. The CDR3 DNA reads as TGTGCCAGCAGCCCTCCGGGACTAGCGGAGGGCCAAGAGACCCAGTACTTC. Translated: CASSPPGLAEGQETQYF.